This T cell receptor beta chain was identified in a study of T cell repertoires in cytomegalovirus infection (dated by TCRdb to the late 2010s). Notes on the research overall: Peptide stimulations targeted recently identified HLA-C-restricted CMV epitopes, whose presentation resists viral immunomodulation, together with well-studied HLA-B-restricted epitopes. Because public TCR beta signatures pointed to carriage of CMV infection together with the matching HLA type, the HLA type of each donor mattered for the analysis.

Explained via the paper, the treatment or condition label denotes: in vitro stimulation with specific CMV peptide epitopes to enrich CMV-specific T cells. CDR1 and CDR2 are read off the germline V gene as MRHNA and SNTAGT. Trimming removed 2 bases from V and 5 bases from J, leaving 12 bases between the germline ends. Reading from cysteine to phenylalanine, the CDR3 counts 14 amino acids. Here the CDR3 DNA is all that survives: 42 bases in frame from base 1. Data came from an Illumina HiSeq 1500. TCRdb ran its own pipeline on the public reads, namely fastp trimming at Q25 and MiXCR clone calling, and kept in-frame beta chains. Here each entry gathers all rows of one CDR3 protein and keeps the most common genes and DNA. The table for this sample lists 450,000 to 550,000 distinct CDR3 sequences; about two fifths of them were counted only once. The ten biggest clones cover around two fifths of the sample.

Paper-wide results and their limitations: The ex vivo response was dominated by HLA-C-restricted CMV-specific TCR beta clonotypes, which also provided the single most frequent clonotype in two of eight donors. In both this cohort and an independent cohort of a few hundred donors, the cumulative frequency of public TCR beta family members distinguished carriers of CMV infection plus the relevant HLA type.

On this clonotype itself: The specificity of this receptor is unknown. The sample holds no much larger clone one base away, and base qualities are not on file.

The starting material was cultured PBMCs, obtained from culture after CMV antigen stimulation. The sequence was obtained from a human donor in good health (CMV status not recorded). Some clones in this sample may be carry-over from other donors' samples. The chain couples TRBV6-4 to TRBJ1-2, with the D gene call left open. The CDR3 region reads CASSDKNRRYGYTF. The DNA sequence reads TGTGCCAGCAGTGACAAAAACCGCCGATATGGCTACACCTTC.